These T cell receptor beta chains were read from a single sample in a study of blood T cell repertoires in COVID-19. The assay was immunoSEQ multiplex PCR, and TCRdb's table has in-frame clones only and misses some. The sample shows some 70,000 clones, approximately 79% of them seen only once. The sequenced sample was peripheral blood. The source is a man in his sixties with acute or convalescent COVID-19. CDR3s leave out the opening cysteine and the closing phenylalanine or tryptophan.

CDR3 protein	V gene	J gene
AISVLSGESGYT	TRBV10-3	TRBJ1-2
ASSLLSGDGEKLF	TRBV5-5	TRBJ1-4
ASLPSIRAQETQY	TRBV5-6	TRBJ2-5
ASSTGAGVYNEQF	TRBV4-3	TRBJ2-1
ASSRSGRDQPQH	TRBV6-5	TRBJ1-5
ASSVASSTDTQY	TRBV9	TRBJ2-3
ASSTGSAGELF	TRBV5-1	TRBJ2-2
ASSLDHRAGYT	TRBV7-9	TRBJ1-2
ASRQGPGETQY	TRBV2	TRBJ2-5
AWRRQGLNTEAF	TRBV30	TRBJ1-1
ASSLNGGVNTEAF	TRBV5-4	TRBJ1-1
ASSYGVVTSTDTQY	TRBV6-5	TRBJ2-3
ASSPQRGNTGELF	TRBV18	TRBJ2-2
ASSHRLAGEETQY	TRBV4-2	TRBJ2-5
ASSPLPSWGYT	TRBV6-2/TRBV6-3	TRBJ1-2
ASRALRAGGDGEKLF	TRBV27	TRBJ1-4
ASSRGQGARTSTDTQY	TRBV7-2	TRBJ2-3
ASSYHGGAVNEQF	TRBV6-2/TRBV6-3	TRBJ2-1
ASSFLRNTGELF	TRBV27	TRBJ2-2
ASSVGQNYGYT	TRBV5-4	TRBJ1-2
ATSATGGQETQY	TRBV24-1	TRBJ2-5
ASSWTLLAGGGETQY	TRBV5-1	TRBJ2-5
ASNPSTGKGKLF	TRBV19	TRBJ1-4